This entry lists 16 T cell receptor beta chains sequenced from one sample in a study of blood T cell repertoires in COVID-19 (dated by TCRdb to about 2020). Libraries were built with the immunoSEQ multiplex PCR assay. This immuneACCESS table, as held by TCRdb, lists in-frame sequences with V and J called but not all clones. Of the missing ones, under half trace to an unresolved V gene in checked studies; the others have no known cause. The sample yields roughly 200,000 clones; 75% to 90% were counted once. Of the sample, around 6.2% is held by the ten largest clones. The sample was PBMCs or T cells enriched from blood (not recorded which). These receptors originate from a man aged 40-49 years who had recovered from COVID-19.

The count of this clone is one. The gene calls are TRBV5-6 and TRBJ2-1; 9 bases are shared with TRBD2. CDR1 and CDR2 (germline): SGHDT, YYEEEE. The CDR3 runs to 16 residues. V was pared by 4 bases and J by 15 bases, with 20 bases of the junction left unmatched. The CDR3 DNA reads as TGTGCCAGCAGCCCCGGGACTAGCTCCGAGCGGCGGAGGCGGTTCTTC. Protein: CASSPGTSSERRRRFF.

The gene calls are TRBV28 and TRBJ1-2; maybe TRBD1 (6 bases). This CDR3 comprises 15 residues. The ends were cut back, 5 bases at V and 2 bases at J, with 15 bases in the middle. CDR1 MDHEN and CDR2 SYDVKM come from the germline V gene. The CDR3 loop reads CASSPPDRRNYGYTF. Here the CDR3 DNA reads TGTGCCAGCAGTCCCCCCGACAGGCGGAACTATGGCTACACCTTC.

This chain connects TRBV19 to TRBJ1-6, with 9 bases fitting TRBD1. Germline assignment: CDR1 LNHDA and CDR2 SQIVND (reference sequence). The J segment lost 6 bases and the V segment lost 5 bases, leaving 8 bases of the junction unmatched. This CDR3 is 16 amino acids long. The CDR3, as DNA: TGTGCCAGTAGTCTCTCGGGGACAGGGCTTAATTCACCCCTCCACTTT. Protein: CASSLSGTGLNSPLHF.

There are a few counts of this clone. This chain joins TRBV5-4 and TRBJ2-7; tentative D call: TRBD1 (5 bases). CDR3 length equals 13 residues. Germline V lookup: CDR1 SGHNT, CDR2 YYREEE (reference sequence). Trimming left V 3 bases short and J 5 bases short, with 12 bases between. CDR3 protein: CASSSGKVDEQYF. CDR3 DNA: TGTGCCAGCAGCTCAGGGAAAGTCGACGAGCAGTACTTC.

This clone was picked up one time. This rearrangement joins TRBV5-1 to TRBJ1-2; 8 bases fit TRBD1. CDR3 length: 16 residues. Germline CDR1 reads SGHRS; CDR2 reads YFSETQ. V was clipped by 0 bases and J by 5 bases; unmatched bases: 9. CDR3 coding DNA: TGCGCCAGCAGCTTGGATAGACAGGGGAAAGCTTATGGCTACACCTTC. Residues: CASSLDRQGKAYGYTF.

This sequence joins TRBV3-1 (or the pseudogene TRBV3-2) and TRBJ2-7; no definite D call. Trimming pared 2 bases from V and 2 bases from J, leaving 4 bases between. Germline V gives CDR1 LGHDT, CDR2 YNNKEL (reference sequence). This CDR3 is 12 amino acids long. CDR3 in amino acids: CASSQTTYEQYF. Written as DNA, the CDR3 is TGTGCCAGCAGCCAAACAACCTACGAGCAGTACTTC.

The chain links TRBV19 to TRBJ1-1; no reliable D call. The V end was cut by 6 bases, the J end by 4 bases, with 18 bases between. The length of the CDR3 is 15 residues. Germline values: CDR1 LNHDA, CDR2 SQIVND (reference sequence). CDR3 loop: CASRPQLIGTTEAFF. The DNA of the CDR3 is TGTGCCAGTAGGCCACAGCTAATAGGAACCACTGAAGCTTTCTTT.

The V and J genes are TRBV11-2 and TRBJ2-7, with 8 bases matching TRBD2. The trim removed 1 base at V and 2 bases at J, leaving 10 bases unmatched. CDR3 length: 17 residues. Germline CDR1 and CDR2: SGHAT and FQNNGV. CDR3 protein: CASSLGGWTSLPYEQYF. The CDR3 DNA is TGTGCCAGCAGCTTAGGGGGCTGGACTAGCTTACCCTACGAGCAGTACTTC.

Here the CDR3 reads CATRQQTTSGGTDTQYF. DNA for the CDR3: TGCGCCACCCGACAACAGACGACTAGCGGGGGAACAGATACGCAGTATTTT. The chain links TRBV5-1 to TRBJ2-3; 12 positions agree with TRBD2. Germline lookup yields CDR1 SGHRS and CDR2 YFSETQ. V trimming: 9 bases; J trimming: 3 bases; junction bases outside the gene matches: 14. The CDR3 runs 17 residues.

The V call is TRBV5-8, the J call TRBJ1-4; D is possibly TRBD1 (5 bases). Trimming left V 4 bases short and J 7 bases short, with 20 bases between. The CDR3 is 16 amino acids. The V gene's germline CDR1 is SGHTS and CDR2 YDEGEE. Here the CDR3 reads CASSPSTGTQGEKLFF. In DNA, the CDR3 is TGTGCCAGCAGCCCAAGCACCGGGACTCAAGGTGAAAAACTGTTTTTT.

This clone appeared many times. The chain uses TRBV6-5 and TRBJ2-5; 12 nucleotides align to TRBD2. This CDR3 is 16 amino acids long. The ends lost 4 bases at V and 2 bases at J; junction bases unmatched: 5. Germline assignment: CDR1 MNHEY and CDR2 SVGAGI. CDR3 sequence reads: CASSSLTSGGQETQYF. The CDR3 DNA is TGTGCCAGCAGTTCGCTGACTAGCGGGGGACAAGAGACCCAGTACTTC.

The chain joins TRBV11-1 to TRBJ1-6; 10 bases line up with TRBD1. Germline lookup yields CDR1 SGHAT and CDR2 FQDESV (reference sequence). The trim removed 5 bases at V and 11 bases at J, leaving 9 bases unmatched. This CDR3 contains 15 residues. CDR3 loop: CASSRRDRGRPPLHF. CDR3 coding DNA: TGTGCCAGCAGCCGAAGGGACAGGGGCAGACCACCCCTCCACTTT.

The CDR3 spells CASSSRPQGAPDEQYF. The CDR3, as DNA: TGTGCCAGCAGCTCTCGCCCACAGGGGGCGCCGGACGAGCAGTACTTC. The J gene is TRBJ2-7, the V gene TRBV11-1; 9 nucleotides match TRBD1. J lost 5 bases, V lost 4 bases, and 12 bases had no gene match. This CDR3 has 16 amino acids. Germline V gene lookup returns CDR1 SGHAT and CDR2 FQDESV (reference sequence).

In its sample, this clone was seen once. The chain couples TRBV5-1 to TRBJ2-7; D is unresolved. Trimming cost V 0 bases and J 2 bases, with 12 bases left between them. The CDR3 is 15 amino acids. Germline V CDR1 and CDR2: SGHRS, YFSETQ. The CDR3 protein is CASSLGLDATYEQYF. The CDR3 DNA follows: TGCGCCAGCAGCTTGGGACTCGATGCAACCTACGAGCAGTACTTC. The full variable domain, its missing parts supplied by reference TRBV5-1 and TRBJ2-7, is KAGVTQTPRYLIKTRGQQVTLSCSPISGHRSVSWYQQTPGQGLQFLFEYFSETQRNKGNFPGRFSGRQFSNSRSEMNVSTLELGDSALYLCASSLGLDATYEQYFGPGTRLTVT.

This sequence joins TRBV28 and TRBJ2-1; 10 bases match TRBD2. With V trimmed by 2 bases and J by 3 bases, 4 bases remained unmatched. Germline V gene sequence: CDR1 MDHEN, CDR2 SYDVKM. CDR3 size: 16 residues. Here the CDR3 reads CASSLLSGGLYNEQFF. Written as DNA, the CDR3 is TGTGCCAGCAGTTTACTTAGCGGGGGGCTCTACAATGAGCAGTTCTTC.

The chain couples TRBV19 to TRBJ1-5, with 9 bases that match TRBD1. This CDR3 has 16 amino acids. V trimming: 5 bases; J trimming: 8 bases; junction bases outside the gene matches: 13. Germline assignment: CDR1 LNHDA and CDR2 SQIVND (reference sequence). CDR3 nucleotides: TGTGCCAGTAGTGGCCATTGGGGCGACAGGGGGGAGCCCCAGCATTTT. Protein product: CASSGHWGDRGEPQHF.